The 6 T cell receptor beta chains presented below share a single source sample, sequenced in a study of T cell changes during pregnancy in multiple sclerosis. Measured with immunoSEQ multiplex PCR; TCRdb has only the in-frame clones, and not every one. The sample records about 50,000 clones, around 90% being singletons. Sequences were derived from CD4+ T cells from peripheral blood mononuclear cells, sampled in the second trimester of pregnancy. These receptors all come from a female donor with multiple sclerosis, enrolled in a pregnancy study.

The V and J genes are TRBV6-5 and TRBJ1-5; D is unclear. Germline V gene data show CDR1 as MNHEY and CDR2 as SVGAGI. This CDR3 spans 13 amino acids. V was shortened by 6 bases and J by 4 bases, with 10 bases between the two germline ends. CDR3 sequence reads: CASRTRENQPQHF. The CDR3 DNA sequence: TGTGCCAGCAGGACCCGGGAGAATCAGCCCCAGCATTTT.

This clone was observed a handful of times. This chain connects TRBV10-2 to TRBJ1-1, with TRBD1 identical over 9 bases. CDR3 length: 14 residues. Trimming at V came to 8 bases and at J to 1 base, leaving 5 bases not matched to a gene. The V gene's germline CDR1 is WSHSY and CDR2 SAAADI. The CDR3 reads CASWDRERNTEAFF. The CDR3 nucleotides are TGCGCCAGCTGGGACAGGGAGAGGAACACTGAAGCTTTCTTT.

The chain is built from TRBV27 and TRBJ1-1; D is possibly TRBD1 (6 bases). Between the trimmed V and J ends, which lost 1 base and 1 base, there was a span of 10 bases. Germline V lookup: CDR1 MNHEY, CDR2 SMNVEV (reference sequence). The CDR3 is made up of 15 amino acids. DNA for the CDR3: TGTGCCAGCAGTTTATATACAGGGAAGAACACTGAAGCTTTCTTT. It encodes CASSLYTGKNTEAFF.

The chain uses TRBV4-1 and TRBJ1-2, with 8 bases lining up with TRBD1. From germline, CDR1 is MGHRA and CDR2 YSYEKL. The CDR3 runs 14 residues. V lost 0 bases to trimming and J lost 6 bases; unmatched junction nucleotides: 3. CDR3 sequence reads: CASSQDRQGNGYTF. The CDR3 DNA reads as TGCGCCAGCAGCCAAGATAGACAGGGGAATGGCTACACCTTC.

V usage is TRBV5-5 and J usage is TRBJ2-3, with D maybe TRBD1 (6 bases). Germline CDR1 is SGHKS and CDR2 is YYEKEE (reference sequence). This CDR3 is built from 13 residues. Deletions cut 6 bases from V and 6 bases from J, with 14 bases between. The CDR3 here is CASNIDRTDTQYF. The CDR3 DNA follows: TGTGCCAGCAACATAGACAGGACGGATACGCAGTATTTT.

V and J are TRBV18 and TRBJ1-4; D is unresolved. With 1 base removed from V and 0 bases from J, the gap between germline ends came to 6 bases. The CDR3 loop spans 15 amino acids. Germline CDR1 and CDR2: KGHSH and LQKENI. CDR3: CASSPRAATNEKLFF. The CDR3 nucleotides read TGTGCCAGCTCACCACGGGCAGCAACTAATGAAAAACTGTTTTTT.